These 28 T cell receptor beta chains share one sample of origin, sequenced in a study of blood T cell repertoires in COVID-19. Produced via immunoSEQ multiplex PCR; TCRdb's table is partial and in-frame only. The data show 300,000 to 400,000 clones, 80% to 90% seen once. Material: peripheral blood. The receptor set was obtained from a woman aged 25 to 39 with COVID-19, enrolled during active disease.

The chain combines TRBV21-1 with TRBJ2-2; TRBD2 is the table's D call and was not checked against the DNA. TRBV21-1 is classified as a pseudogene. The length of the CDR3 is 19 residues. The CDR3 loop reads CASSKVGLAKRQDTGELFF. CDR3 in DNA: TGTGCCAGCAGCAAGGTAGGGCTAGCGAAAAGGCAGGACACCGGGGAGCTGTTTTTT.

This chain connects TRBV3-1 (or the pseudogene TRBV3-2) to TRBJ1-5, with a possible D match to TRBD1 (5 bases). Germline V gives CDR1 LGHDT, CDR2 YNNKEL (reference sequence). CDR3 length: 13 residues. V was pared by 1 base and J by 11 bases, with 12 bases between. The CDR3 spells CASSQGLRGSQHF. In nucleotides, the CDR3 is TGTGCCAGCAGCCAAGGACTTAGGGGTTCCCAGCATTTT.

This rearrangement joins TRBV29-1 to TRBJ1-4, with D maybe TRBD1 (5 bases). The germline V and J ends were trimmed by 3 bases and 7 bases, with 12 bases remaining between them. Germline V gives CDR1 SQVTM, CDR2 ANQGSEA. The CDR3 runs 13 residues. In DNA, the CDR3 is TGCAGCGTTGATCGGCAGGGCGGTGAAAAACTGTTTTTT. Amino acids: CSVDRQGGEKLFF.

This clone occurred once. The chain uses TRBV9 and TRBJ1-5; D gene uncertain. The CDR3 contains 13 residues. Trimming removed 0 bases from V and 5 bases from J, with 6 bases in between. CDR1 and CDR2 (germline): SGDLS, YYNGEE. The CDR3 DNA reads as TGTGCCAGCAGCGTAGGTCAGGATCAGCCCCAGCATTTT. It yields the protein CASSVGQDQPQHF. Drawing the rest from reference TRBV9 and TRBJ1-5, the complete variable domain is DSGVTQTPKHLITATGQRVTLRCSPRSGDLSVYWYQQSLDQGLQFLIQYYNGEERAKGNILERFSAQQFPDLHSELNLSSLELGDSALYFCASSVGQDQPQHFGDGTRLSIL.

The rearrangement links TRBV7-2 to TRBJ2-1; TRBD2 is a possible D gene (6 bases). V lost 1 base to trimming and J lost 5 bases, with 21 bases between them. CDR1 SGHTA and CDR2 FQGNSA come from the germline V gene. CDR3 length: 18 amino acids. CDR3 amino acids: CASSLEVSGFRKHNEQFF. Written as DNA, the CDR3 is TGTGCCAGCAGCTTAGAGGTTAGCGGTTTCAGGAAACACAATGAGCAGTTCTTC.

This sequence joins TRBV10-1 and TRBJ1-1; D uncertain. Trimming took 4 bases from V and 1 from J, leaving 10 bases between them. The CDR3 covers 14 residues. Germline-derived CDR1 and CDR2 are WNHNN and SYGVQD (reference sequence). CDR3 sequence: CASSGGGGNTEAFF. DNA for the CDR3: TGCGCCAGCAGTGGTGGAGGAGGGAACACTGAAGCTTTCTTT.

The CDR3 reads CASSWTDANTGELFF. The CDR3 DNA reads as TGTGCCAGCTCCTGGACAGATGCGAACACCGGGGAGCTGTTTTTT. V is TRBV9 and J is TRBJ2-2, with D possibly being TRBD1 (6 bases). The CDR3 covers 15 residues. The V gene's germline CDR1 is SGDLS and CDR2 YYNGEE. Trimming cost V 7 bases and J 0 bases, with 13 bases left between them.

The CDR3 coding sequence is TGTGCCACCAGTGTAAATGGACAGGGAAGGCAGCCCCAGCATTTT. It translates to CATSVNGQGRQPQHF. The chain recombines TRBV24-1 with TRBJ1-5, with 8 bases lining up with TRBD1. This CDR3 has 15 residues. Germline-derived CDR1 and CDR2 are KGHDR and SFDVKD. V gave up 5 bases and J gave up 7 bases; unmatched junction bases: 9.

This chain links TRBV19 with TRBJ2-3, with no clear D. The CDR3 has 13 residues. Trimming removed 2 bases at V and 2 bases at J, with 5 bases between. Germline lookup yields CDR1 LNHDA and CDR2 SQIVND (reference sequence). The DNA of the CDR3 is TGTGCCAGTAGTATACGGGTCACAGATACGCAGTATTTT. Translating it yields CASSIRVTDTQYF.

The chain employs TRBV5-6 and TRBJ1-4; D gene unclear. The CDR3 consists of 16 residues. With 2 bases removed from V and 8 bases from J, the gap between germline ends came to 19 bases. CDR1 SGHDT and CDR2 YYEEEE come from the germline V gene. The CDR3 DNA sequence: TGTGCCAGCAGCTTAGTTGGGAGGGATTTCGGAGAAAAACTGTTTTTT. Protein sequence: CASSLVGRDFGEKLFF.

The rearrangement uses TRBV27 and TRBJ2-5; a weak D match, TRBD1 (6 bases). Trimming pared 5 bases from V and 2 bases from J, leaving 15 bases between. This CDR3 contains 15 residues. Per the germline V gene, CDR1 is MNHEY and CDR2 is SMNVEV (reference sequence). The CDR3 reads CASSNHREIQETQYF. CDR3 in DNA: TGTGCCAGCAGTAACCACAGGGAGATACAAGAGACCCAGTACTTC.

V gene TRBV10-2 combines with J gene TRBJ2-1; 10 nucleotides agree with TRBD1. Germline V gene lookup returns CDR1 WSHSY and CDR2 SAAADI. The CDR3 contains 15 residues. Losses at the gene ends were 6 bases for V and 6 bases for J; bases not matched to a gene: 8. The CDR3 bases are TGCGCCAGCAGAGACTGGACAGGGGGAGGCAATGAGCAGTTCTTC. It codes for CASRDWTGGGNEQFF.

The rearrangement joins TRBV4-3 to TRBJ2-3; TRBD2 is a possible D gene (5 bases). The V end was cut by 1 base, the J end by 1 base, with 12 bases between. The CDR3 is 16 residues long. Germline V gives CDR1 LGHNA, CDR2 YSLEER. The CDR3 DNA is TGCGCCAGCAGCCAAGGCCCGGCGAGGGGCACAGATACGCAGTATTTT. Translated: CASSQGPARGTDTQYF.

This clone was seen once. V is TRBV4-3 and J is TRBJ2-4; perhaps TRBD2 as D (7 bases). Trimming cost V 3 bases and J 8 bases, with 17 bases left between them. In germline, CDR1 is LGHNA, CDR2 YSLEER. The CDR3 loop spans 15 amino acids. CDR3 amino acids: CASSHRGGVADIQYF. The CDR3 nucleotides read TGCGCCAGCAGCCATCGAGGGGGGGTTGCGGACATTCAGTACTTC.

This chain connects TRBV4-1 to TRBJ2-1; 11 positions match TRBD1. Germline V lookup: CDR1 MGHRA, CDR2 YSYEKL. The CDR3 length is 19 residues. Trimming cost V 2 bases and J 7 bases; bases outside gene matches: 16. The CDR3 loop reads CASSQIYNQGTGGRNEQFF. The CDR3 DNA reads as TGCGCCAGCAGCCAAATCTACAATCAGGGGACAGGGGGTAGGAATGAGCAGTTCTTC.

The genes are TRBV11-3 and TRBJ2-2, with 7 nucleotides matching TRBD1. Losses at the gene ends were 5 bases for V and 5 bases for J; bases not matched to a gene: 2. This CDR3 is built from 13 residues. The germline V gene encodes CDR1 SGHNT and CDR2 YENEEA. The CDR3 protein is CASSRQGTGELFF. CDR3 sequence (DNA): TGTGCCAGCAGCAGACAGGGAACCGGGGAGCTGTTTTTT.

The CDR3 sequence is CASSVRGPGYGYTF. CDR3 coding DNA: TGTGCCAGCAGCGTCAGGGGTCCGGGCTATGGCTACACCTTC. The chain employs TRBV7-2 and TRBJ1-2, with D maybe TRBD1 (6 bases). Germline-derived CDR1 and CDR2 are SGHTA and FQGNSA. There are 14 residues in the CDR3. V dropped 5 bases and J dropped 4 bases, with 14 bases sitting between them.

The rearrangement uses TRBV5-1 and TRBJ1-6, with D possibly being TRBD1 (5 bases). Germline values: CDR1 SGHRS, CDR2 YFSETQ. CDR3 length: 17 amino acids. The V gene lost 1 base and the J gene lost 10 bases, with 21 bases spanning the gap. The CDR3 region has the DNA TGCGCCAGCAGCTTGTCCCCAGGAGACAGCTCCCGGTCACCCCTCCACTTT. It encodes CASSLSPGDSSRSPLHF.

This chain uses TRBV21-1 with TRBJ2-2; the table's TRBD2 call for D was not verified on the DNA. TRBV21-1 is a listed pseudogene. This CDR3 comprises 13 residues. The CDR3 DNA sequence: TGTGGCTTAAGTGGACTAGGCACCGGGGAGCTGTTTTTT. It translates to CGLSGLGTGELFF.

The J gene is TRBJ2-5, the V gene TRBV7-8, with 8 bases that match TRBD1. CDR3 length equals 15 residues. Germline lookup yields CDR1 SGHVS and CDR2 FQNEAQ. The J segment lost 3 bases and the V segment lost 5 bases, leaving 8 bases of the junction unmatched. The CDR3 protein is CASSTRQGRKETQYF. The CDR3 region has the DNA TGTGCCAGCAGCACGAGACAGGGGCGTAAAGAGACCCAGTACTTC.

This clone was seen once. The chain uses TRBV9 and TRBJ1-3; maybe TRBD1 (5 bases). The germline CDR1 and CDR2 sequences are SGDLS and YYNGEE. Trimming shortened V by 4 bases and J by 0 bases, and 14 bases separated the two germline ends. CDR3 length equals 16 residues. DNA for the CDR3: TGTGCCAGCAGCCCCGGGGGAGACAACTCTGGAAACACCATATATTTT. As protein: CASSPGGDNSGNTIYF.

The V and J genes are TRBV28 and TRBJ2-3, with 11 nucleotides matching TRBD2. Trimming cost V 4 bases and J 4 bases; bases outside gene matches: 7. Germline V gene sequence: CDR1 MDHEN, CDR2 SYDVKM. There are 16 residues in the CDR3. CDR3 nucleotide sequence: TGTGCCAGCAGTTACGGGCTAGCGGGGGGAGCAGATACGCAGTATTTT. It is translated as CASSYGLAGGADTQYF.

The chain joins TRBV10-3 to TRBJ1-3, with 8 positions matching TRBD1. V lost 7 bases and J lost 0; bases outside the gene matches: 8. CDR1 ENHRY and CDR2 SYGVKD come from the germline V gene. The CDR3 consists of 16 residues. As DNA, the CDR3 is TGTGCCATCAATAACGGACAGGGCTTCTCTGGAAACACCATATATTTT. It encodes CAINNGQGFSGNTIYF.

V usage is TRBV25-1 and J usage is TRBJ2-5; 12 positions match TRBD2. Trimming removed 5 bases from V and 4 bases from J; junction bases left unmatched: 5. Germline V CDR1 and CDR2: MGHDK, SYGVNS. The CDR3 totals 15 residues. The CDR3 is CASSQGLAGTETQYF. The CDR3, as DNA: TGTGCCAGCAGTCAAGGACTAGCGGGAACAGAGACCCAGTACTTC.

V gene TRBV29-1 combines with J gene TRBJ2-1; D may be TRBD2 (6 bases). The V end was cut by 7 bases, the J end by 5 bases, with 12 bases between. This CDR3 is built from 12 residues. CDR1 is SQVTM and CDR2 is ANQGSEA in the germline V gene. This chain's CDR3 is CSGQSGDNEQFF. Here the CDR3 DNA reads TGCAGCGGCCAGTCGGGGGACAATGAGCAGTTCTTC.

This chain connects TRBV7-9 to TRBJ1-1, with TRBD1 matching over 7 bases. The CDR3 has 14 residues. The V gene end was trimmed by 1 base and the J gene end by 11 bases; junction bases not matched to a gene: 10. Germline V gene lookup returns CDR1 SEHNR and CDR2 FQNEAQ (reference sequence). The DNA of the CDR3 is TGTGCCAGCAGCTTAGAGGGGGCAGGGTCGAAGGCTTTCTTT. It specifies CASSLEGAGSKAFF.

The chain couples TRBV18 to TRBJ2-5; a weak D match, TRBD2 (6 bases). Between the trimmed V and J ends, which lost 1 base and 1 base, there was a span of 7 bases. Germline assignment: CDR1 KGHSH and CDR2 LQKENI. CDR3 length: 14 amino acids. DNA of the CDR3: TGTGCCAGCTCACCACTGGGGGGCCAAGAGACCCAGTACTTC. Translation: CASSPLGGQETQYF. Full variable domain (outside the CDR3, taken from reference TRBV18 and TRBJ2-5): NAGVMQNPRHLVRRRGQEARLRCSPMKGHSHVYWYRQLPEEGLKFMVYLQKENIIDESGMPKERFSAEFPKEGPSILRIQQVVRGDSAAYFCASSPLGGQETQYFGPGTRLLVL.

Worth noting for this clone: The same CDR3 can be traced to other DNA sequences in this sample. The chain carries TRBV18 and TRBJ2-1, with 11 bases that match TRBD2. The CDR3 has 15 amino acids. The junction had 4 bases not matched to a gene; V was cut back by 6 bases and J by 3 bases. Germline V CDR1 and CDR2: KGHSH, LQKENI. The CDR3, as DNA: TGTGCCAGCTCTCCGGGACTAGCGGACTACAATGAGCAGTTCTTC. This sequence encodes CASSPGLADYNEQFF.